A single T cell receptor (beta chain) is shown here with its context. Ten or more counts support this clonotype. Its antigen is not yet known. Nothing much larger sits one base from this clone, and base qualities are not available. The label giving this sample's time point can be read as: newly diagnosed GD, antithyroid drugs for less than 3 months. For both TCR sequencing and RNA sequencing, RNA was extracted from PBMCs in TRIzol. Graves' disease was diagnosed according to American Thyroid Association guidelines. Patients for the study were recruited at an endocrinology department in Xi'an, China. Each patient gave roughly 10 milliliters of peripheral blood, collected in an EDTA anticoagulant tube. Ficoll Paque Plus density gradient separation was used to isolate PBMCs, and no further T cell sorting was done. RNA quality was checked with an Agilent 2100 Bioanalyzer and agarose gel, and concentration with a NanoDrop 2000.

This record belongs to a study of regulatory T cells in long-lasting Graves disease (dated by TCRdb to the early 2020s). Notes on the research overall: Newly diagnosed Graves' disease patients had taken antithyroid drugs for less than 3 months. Persistent Graves' disease patients were compared with newly diagnosed Graves' disease patients by peripheral blood TCR sequencing and RNA sequencing. The study was conducted in China and was registered as a clinical trial. A total of about 33 samples underwent TCR sequencing, from 13 patients with persistent Graves' disease and some 20 patients with newly diagnosed Graves' disease.

Library creation used multiplex PCR. TCRdb lists the instrument as Illumina HiSeq 4000. CDR3 regions were amplified by Arm-PCR with iRepertoire HTBI primers to construct TCR beta libraries. PCR products were gel purified before sequencing. The original pipeline was this. Across samples, fewer than 70 TRBV and 15 or so TRBJ segments were identified and used for gene usage analysis of CDR3 amino acid clonotypes. Filtered high-quality paired reads were merged into contigs using COPE and FqMerger. BLAST was used to align contigs to the IMGT TRBV, TRBD and TRBJ reference genes, and CDR3 was defined following IMGT. Any clonotype with a frequency above 0.1% was counted as a highly expanded clone. Shannon entropy served as the measure of repertoire diversity, while the Gini coefficient captured V-J evenness. Public clonotypes were defined as clonotypes shared by more than one individual. TCRdb passed the public sequencing reads through fastp at Q25 and MiXCR, retaining productive beta sequences. Rows merge per CDR3 protein into single entries with the most common DNA and genes. The V and J calls, along with clone size, are taken from TCRdb and not from the paper's own processing. The sample profile shows 400,000 to 550,000 distinct CDR3 sequences; around 17% of them were found once. 20% to 25% of the sample comes from the top ten.

What the authors observed across the whole study: Persistent disease showed preferential use of TRBV28, TRBJ1-2 and TRBJ2-5, whereas newly diagnosed disease favored TRBV20-1 and TRBJ2-1. Peripheral blood alone was examined, since thyroid tissue, which constituted the primary lesion, could not be accessed. The authors noted that the small sample size was a limitation that may lower accuracy. Only the TCR beta chain was sequenced and analyzed. More public clonotypes were shared among persistent patients (roughly 3,000) than among newly diagnosed patients (over 900). Compared with newly diagnosed patients, persistent Graves' disease patients had lower TCR Shannon entropy and fewer highly expanded clones, which suggests clonal expansion.

For this chain, trimming is 6 bases at the V end and 8 bases at the J end, and the number of junction bases without a gene match is 9. From cysteine to phenylalanine, the CDR3 is 15 amino acids long. The kept DNA is CDR3 alone, 45 bases in frame from the first base. These same records also appear under a second study, on T cells in Graves' hyperthyroidism and ophthalmopathy. As that second study puts it: Stable Graves' hyperthyroidism was defined as the absence of progression to ophthalmopathy over 18 months of follow-up. Hyperthyroidism patients were newly diagnosed, with disease duration under 2 months, and aged 18 to 65 years. Patients with uncontrolled infections, other autoimmune diseases, pregnancy or lactation were excluded. Diagnoses were based on clinical symptoms, serum thyroxine and TRAb, thyroid ultrasound and orbital computed tomography. A first-round RT-PCR of the TCR CDR3 used the HTBI primer set with the Qiagen OneStep RT-PCR kit. Blood samples also contained most of the expanded thyroid clonotypes (frequency above 0.001), which suggests that blood repertoires may reflect thyroid immune responses. Ophthalmopathy was separated from stable hyperthyroidism by a 13 V-J signature model, with over 85% sensitivity and roughly 81% specificity obtained in cross-validation and 80%/75% obtained in testing. In validation, the model predicted progression to ophthalmopathy with approximately 71% sensitivity and approximately 74% specificity, a median of approximately 6.5 months before onset. To identify TCR V-J signatures that set the groups apart, the researchers used a discovery cohort of 90 to 100 patients, made up of under 45 with Graves' ophthalmopathy and 55 to 65 with stable Graves' hyperthyroidism. Prospective prediction of ophthalmopathy was tested in an independent validation cohort of 18 to 20 hyperthyroidism patients and 15 to 17 patients who later progressed to ophthalmopathy. The approximately 90 discovery patients were divided at random into training and test sets in a 7:3 ratio. Thyroid tissue and blood T-cell repertoires from six Graves' hyperthyroidism patients were also compared in the study. After blood sampling, hyperthyroidism patients were treated with methimazole at a starting dose of 30 mg daily, and ophthalmopathy patients were treated with high-dose intravenous methylprednisolone. A second multiplex PCR round built the libraries, followed by size selection and purification. The libraries were sequenced on an Illumina HiSeq2000 using paired-end 100 bp reads. SOAPnuke was used to process the raw data, with reads discarded if the reads contained adapters or uncalled bases, had a mean Phred below 15, or lacked an exact constant-primer or identifier match. COPE v1.2.5 was used to merge the high-quality paired reads, and each unique nucleotide sequence was defined as a clonotype. MiTCR v1.1 was used to align clonotypes to the IMGT TRBV, TRBD and TRBJ reference segments. The analysis was restricted to V-J combinations with a frequency above 0.0001, which together covered roughly 99% of the repertoires. A TCS score was defined as the ratio between F50 (clonal expansion) and ExV (chaos), using BLOSUM62-based TCRdist between CDR3 peptides within each V-J. Welch's t-statistics and random forest reduced just over 500 V-J features to about 13, which were used in a naive Bayes classifier (R e1071). No statistical method was used to fix the sample size in advance, and group allocation was not hidden from the investigators. TCR Vbeta CDR3 sequencing of fewer than 150 peripheral blood samples (over 40 ophthalmopathy, under 80 hyperthyroidism and around 17 progressor patients) is reported in the paper.

The source was peripheral blood mononuclear cells (PBMCs), collected at new diagnosis, from a patient treated with antithyroid drugs. This clonotype was obtained from a woman aged 18 to 35 with Graves disease. Donor details come from another sample of the same person, matched by shared clones. The chain employs TRBV12-3 or TRBV12-4 and TRBJ2-1, and TRBD2 aligns with 11 junction nucleotides. The nucleotide sequence is given as TGTGCCAGCAGCCCAATAGCGGGAGGGAGGCATGAGCAGTTCTTC. Its protein is CASSPIAGGRHEQFF.